Below are 13 T cell receptor beta chains sequenced from a single sample in a study of T cell responses to AZD1222 COVID-19 vaccine. Sequencing used immunoSEQ multiplex PCR; TCRdb keeps in-frame clones, though not all of them. The table shows about 130,000 clones, with roughly 91% occurring only once. The input for sequencing was peripheral blood, taken on day 0 of MenACWY control vaccination. Receptor source: an adult in good health.

The J gene is TRBJ2-6, the V gene TRBV9; D possibly corresponds to TRBD1 (5 bases). CDR3 length equals 16 residues. Germline V lookup: CDR1 SGDLS, CDR2 YYNGEE. V was shortened by 0 bases and J by 4 bases, with 11 bases between the two germline ends. The CDR3 here is CASSVDKGSGANVLTF. The CDR3, as DNA: TGTGCCAGCAGCGTAGATAAGGGGTCCGGGGCCAACGTCCTGACTTTC.

This clone was detected only once. The chain joins TRBV6-6 to TRBJ2-1; 9 nucleotides align to TRBD2. The CDR3 extends over 17 amino acids. The germline gives CDR1 MNHNY, CDR2 SVGAGI (reference sequence). The V segment lost 5 bases and the J segment 4 bases; nucleotides outside the gene matches: 12. CDR3 sequence: CASSLHPRAGGYNEQFF. The DNA for the CDR3 is TGTGCCAGCAGTCTCCACCCCAGAGCGGGGGGATACAATGAGCAGTTCTTC.

The V gene is TRBV15, the J gene TRBJ2-3; 9 positions match TRBD2. V gave up 5 bases and J gave up 4 bases; unmatched junction bases: 7. Per germline, CDR1 LNHNV and CDR2 YYDKDF (reference sequence). The CDR3 consists of 15 residues. CDR3 residues: CATSRVAGGADTQYF. The CDR3 coding sequence is TGTGCCACCAGCCGTGTGGCGGGGGGGGCAGATACGCAGTATTTT.

CDR3 residues: CATSDAGLGNTEAFF. DNA of the CDR3: TGTGCCACCAGTGATGCGGGACTGGGGAACACTGAAGCTTTCTTT. V gene TRBV24-1 combines with J gene TRBJ1-1, with TRBD1 as a possible D gene (5 bases). CDR3 size: 15 residues. Germline CDR1 KGHDR, CDR2 SFDVKD. V was pared by 3 bases and J by 1 base, with 11 bases between.

V is TRBV7-2 and J is TRBJ2-7; D is perhaps TRBD1 or TRBD2 (5 bases each). The CDR3 has 14 residues. Germline V gives CDR1 SGHTA, CDR2 FQGNSA. V was trimmed by 5 bases and J by 3 bases, leaving 14 bases between them. In DNA, the CDR3 is TGTGCCAGCAGCACCCCAGGGAGAGGCTACGAGCAGTACTTC. Translation gives CASSTPGRGYEQYF.

This sequence joins TRBV18 and TRBJ1-5; 7 nucleotides match TRBD1. V lost 3 bases to trimming and J lost 2 bases; unmatched junction nucleotides: 7. The CDR3 is 16 residues long. Germline assignment: CDR1 KGHSH and CDR2 LQKENI. Here the CDR3 reads CASSPEGGAGNQPQHF. Written as DNA, the CDR3 is TGTGCCAGCTCACCCGAAGGGGGCGCCGGCAATCAGCCCCAGCATTTT.

The chain uses TRBV27 and TRBJ1-5; D may be TRBD1 (5 bases). The germline gives CDR1 MNHEY, CDR2 SMNVEV (reference sequence). The CDR3 loop spans 12 amino acids. The V end was cut by 5 bases, the J end by 9 bases, with 11 bases between. This CDR3 is CASSPRDGPQHF. The CDR3 DNA reads TGTGCCAGCAGTCCAAGGGACGGGCCCCAGCATTTT.

The gene calls are TRBV13 and TRBJ1-2, with D hard to call. V lost 7 bases and J 2 bases, leaving 20 bases between the germline ends. This CDR3 has 16 amino acids. CDR1 and CDR2 (germline): PRHDT, FYEKMQ (reference sequence). The CDR3, as DNA: TGTGCCAGCACCATATATTGGGAGGAATTAAACTATGGCTACACCTTC. Translation gives CASTIYWEELNYGYTF.

This chain links TRBV28 with TRBJ1-6, with a tentative D call TRBD1 (6 bases). The CDR3 runs to 16 residues. Trimming took 6 bases from V and 0 from J, leaving 12 bases between them. Germline CDR1 reads MDHEN; CDR2 reads SYDVKM. CDR3 sequence (DNA): TGTGCCAGCAGCCCGACAGGCAGCTCCTATAATTCACCCCTCCACTTT. Its protein is CASSPTGSSYNSPLHF. Supplemented by reference TRBV28 and TRBJ1-6, the full variable domain reads DVKVTQSSRYLVKRTGEKVFLECVQDMDHENMFWYRQDPGLGLRLIYFSYDVKMKEKGDIPEGYSVSREKKERFSLILESASTNQTSMYLCASSPTGSSYNSPLHFGNGTRLTVT.

V and J are TRBV11-2 and TRBJ2-7; TRBD2 matches at 11 bases. In germline, CDR1 is SGHAT, CDR2 FQNNGV. J gave up 0 bases and V 1 base, and 8 bases lay outside the gene matches. This CDR3 has 18 amino acids. CDR3 in amino acids: CASSLGWVLAGGSYEQYF. The CDR3 DNA follows: TGTGCCAGCAGCTTAGGGTGGGTCCTAGCGGGGGGCTCCTACGAGCAGTACTTC.

The chain recombines TRBV7-9 with TRBJ2-1; TRBD2 matches 9 bases. CDR1 is SEHNR, CDR2 FQNEAQ, per germline (reference sequence). The CDR3 is 14 amino acids. Trimming took 5 bases from V and 8 from J; bases not matched to a gene: 7. The CDR3 loop reads CASSRGSGRDEQFF. In DNA, the CDR3 is TGTGCCAGCAGCCGGGGTAGCGGGAGAGATGAGCAGTTCTTC.

For the CDR3, the DNA is TGTGCCAGCAGACAACCGGGACAGCCCTTGGGGTACACCTTC. Amino acid sequence: CASRQPGQPLGYTF. This chain uses TRBV28 with TRBJ1-2; TRBD1 matches 7 bases. This CDR3 has 14 amino acids. CDR1 and CDR2 from the germline V gene are MDHEN and SYDVKM. The V gene end was trimmed by 6 bases and the J gene end by 11 bases; junction bases not matched to a gene: 15.

The rearrangement joins TRBV5-1 to TRBJ2-7, with D tentatively TRBD1 (6 bases). The CDR3 runs 14 residues. The V gene lost 0 bases and the J gene lost 3 bases, with 10 bases spanning the gap. CDR1 and CDR2 from the germline V gene are SGHRS and YFSETQ. The CDR3 region is CASSLDGTSYEQYF. As DNA, the CDR3 is TGCGCCAGCAGCTTGGATGGGACAAGCTACGAGCAGTACTTC.